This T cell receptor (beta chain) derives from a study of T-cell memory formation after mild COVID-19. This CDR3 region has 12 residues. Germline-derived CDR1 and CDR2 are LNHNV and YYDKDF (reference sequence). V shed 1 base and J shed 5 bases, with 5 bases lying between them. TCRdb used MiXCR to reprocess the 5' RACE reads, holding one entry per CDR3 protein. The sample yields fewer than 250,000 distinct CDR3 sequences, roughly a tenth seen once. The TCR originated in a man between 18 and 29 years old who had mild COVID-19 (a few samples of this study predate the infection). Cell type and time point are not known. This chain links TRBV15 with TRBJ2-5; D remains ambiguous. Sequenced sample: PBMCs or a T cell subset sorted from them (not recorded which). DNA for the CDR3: TGTGCCACCAGCAGAGTGATGGAGACCCAGTACTTC. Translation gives CATSRVMETQYF.